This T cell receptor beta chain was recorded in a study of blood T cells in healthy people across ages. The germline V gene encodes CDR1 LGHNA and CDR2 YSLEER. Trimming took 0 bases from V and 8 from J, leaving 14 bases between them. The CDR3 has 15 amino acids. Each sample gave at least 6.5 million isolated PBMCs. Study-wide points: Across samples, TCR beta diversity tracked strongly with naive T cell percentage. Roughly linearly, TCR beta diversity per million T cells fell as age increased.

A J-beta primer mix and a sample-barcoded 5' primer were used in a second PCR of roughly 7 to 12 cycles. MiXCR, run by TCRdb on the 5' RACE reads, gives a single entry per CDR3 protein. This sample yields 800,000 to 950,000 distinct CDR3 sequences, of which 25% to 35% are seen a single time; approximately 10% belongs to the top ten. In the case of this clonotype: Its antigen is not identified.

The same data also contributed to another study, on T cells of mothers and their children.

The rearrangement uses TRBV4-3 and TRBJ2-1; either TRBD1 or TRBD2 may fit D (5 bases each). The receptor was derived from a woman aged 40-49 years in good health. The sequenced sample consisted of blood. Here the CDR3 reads CASSQESGLPDEQFF. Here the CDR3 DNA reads TGCGCCAGCAGCCAAGAGTCGGGGCTCCCGGATGAGCAGTTCTTC.